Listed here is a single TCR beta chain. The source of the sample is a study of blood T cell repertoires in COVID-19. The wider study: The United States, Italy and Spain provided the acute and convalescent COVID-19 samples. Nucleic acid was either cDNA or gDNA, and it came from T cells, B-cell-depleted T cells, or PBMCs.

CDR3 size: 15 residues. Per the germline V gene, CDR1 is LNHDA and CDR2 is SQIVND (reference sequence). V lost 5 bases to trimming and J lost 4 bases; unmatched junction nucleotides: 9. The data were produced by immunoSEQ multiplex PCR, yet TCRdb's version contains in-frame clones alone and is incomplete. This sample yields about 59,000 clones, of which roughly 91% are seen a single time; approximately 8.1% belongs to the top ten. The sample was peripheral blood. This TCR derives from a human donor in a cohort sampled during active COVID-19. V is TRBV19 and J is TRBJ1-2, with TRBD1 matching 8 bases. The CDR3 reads CASSVPGGASYGYTF. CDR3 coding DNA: TGTGCCAGTAGTGTGCCAGGGGGCGCCTCCTATGGCTACACCTTC. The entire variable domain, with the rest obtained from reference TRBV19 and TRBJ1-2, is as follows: DGGITQSPKYLFRKEGQNVTLSCEQNLNHDAMYWYRQDPGQGLRLIYYSQIVNDFQKGDIAEGYSVSREKKESFPLTVTSAQKNPTAFYLCASSVPGGASYGYTFGSGTRLTVV.